Shown below are 9 T cell receptor beta chains from a single sample sequenced in a study of blood T cell repertoires in COVID-19. The protocol was immunoSEQ multiplex PCR, while the TCRdb copy is restricted to in-frame clones and leaves out a portion. This sample has some 26,000 clones, with approximately 88% found just once. Sequencing was performed on peripheral blood. The receptors shown here come from a human donor with active COVID-19. The donor label of this sample is uncertain.

The genes are TRBV4-3 and TRBJ2-3; D gene unclear. The V end lost 0 bases, the J end lost 0 bases, and 7 bases lay between the germline ends. From germline, CDR1 is LGHNA and CDR2 YSLEER. The CDR3 length is 15 residues. This CDR3 reads CASSQEERSTDTQYF. DNA for the CDR3: TGCGCCAGCAGCCAAGAGGAGCGTAGCACAGATACGCAGTATTTT.

The rearrangement uses TRBV14 and TRBJ2-2, with 14 bases identical to TRBD2. This CDR3 spans 17 amino acids. Trimming removed 4 bases from V and 1 base from J; junction bases left unmatched: 2. The V gene's germline CDR1 is SGHDN and CDR2 FVKESK. CDR3 sequence: CASSRLAGGLNTGELFF. CDR3 DNA sequence: TGTGCCAGCAGCCGACTAGCGGGAGGGCTGAACACCGGGGAGCTGTTTTTT.

The V gene is TRBV6-1, the J gene TRBJ2-5; TRBD2 matches 7 bases. The CDR3 loop spans 18 amino acids. Germline CDR1 is MNHNS and CDR2 is SASEGT. V was clipped by 3 bases and J by 4 bases; unmatched bases: 17. The CDR3 loop reads CASSERLAGEYPGETQYF. The CDR3 bases are TGTGCCAGCAGTGAGAGGTTGGCGGGAGAATATCCGGGAGAGACCCAGTACTTC.

This clone came up once. One end of the junction is discordant with germline, which a read error may explain. The chain has TRBV7-7 and TRBJ2-2, with 11 nucleotides matching TRBD1. CDR3 length: 16 amino acids. Per the germline V gene, CDR1 is SSHAT and CDR2 is FNYEAQ (reference sequence). The chain's CDR3 is CASSPIGQGASGELFF. CDR3 nucleotide sequence: TGTGCTAGCAGCCCGATCGGACAGGGGGCTAGCGGGGAGCTGTTTTTT.

The V gene is TRBV10-3, the J gene TRBJ2-5; maybe TRBD1 (6 bases). CDR3 length: 13 residues. Trimming stripped 6 bases from V and 1 base from J, with 9 bases between. CDR1 and CDR2 from the germline V gene are ENHRY and SYGVKD. The CDR3 DNA is TGTGCCATCAGGACAGGAACCCAAGAGACCCAGTACTTC. Amino acids: CAIRTGTQETQYF.

The chain combines TRBV19 with TRBJ1-4; D gene unclear. The CDR3 is 14 amino acids. V was trimmed by 10 bases and J by 3 bases, leaving 15 bases between them. Germline CDR1 and CDR2: LNHDA and SQIVND (reference sequence). In DNA form, the CDR3 reads TGTGCCACCCGGGGAAACGGAGCTAATGAAAAACTGTTTTTT. Protein: CATRGNGANEKLFF.

This sequence joins TRBV20-1 and TRBJ2-2, with TRBD2 matching 8 bases. J lost 7 bases, V lost 3 bases, and 4 bases had no gene match. The CDR3 runs 13 residues. Germline CDR1 and CDR2: DFQATT and SNEGSKA (reference sequence). CDR3 in DNA: TGCAGTGCTAGTCGCACTAGCGGCGGGGAGCTGTTTTTT. Its translation is CSASRTSGGELFF.

The gene calls are TRBV5-4 and TRBJ2-3; D unclear. This CDR3 is built from 12 residues. CDR1 and CDR2 (germline): SGHNT, YYREEE (reference sequence). The V end lost 2 bases, the J end lost 4 bases, and 5 bases lay between the germline ends. The CDR3 is CASSFLADTQYF. The DNA for the CDR3 is TGTGCCAGCAGCTTTCTAGCAGATACGCAGTATTTT.

This clone was observed once. The gene calls are TRBV30 and TRBJ2-7; 9 nucleotides match TRBD1. The CDR3 consists of 17 residues. V was pared by 4 bases and J by 6 bases, with 19 bases of the junction left unmatched. Germline lookup yields CDR1 GTSNPN and CDR2 SVGIG (reference sequence). The CDR3 loop reads CAWTRRGPGQGPPEQYF. For the CDR3, the DNA is TGTGCCTGGACTAGGAGGGGGCCGGGACAGGGTCCTCCCGAGCAGTACTTC.